This T cell receptor beta chain derives from a study of blood T cell repertoires in COVID-19. After removal of 1 base from V and 7 bases from J, the junction contained 3 bases not matched to a gene. In germline, CDR1 is GTSNPN, CDR2 SVGIG (reference sequence). The CDR3 runs to 13 residues. Method: immunoSEQ multiplex PCR; TCRdb's copy keeps in-frame clones and lacks some. The sample gives under 200,000 clones, 82% of which show up once; around 18% is in the top ten. The sequencing sample was made of PBMCs or T cells enriched from blood (not recorded which). This chain links TRBV30 with TRBJ1-5; 8 nucleotides match TRBD1. This TCR derives from a man in his 60s who had recovered from COVID-19. This chain's CDR3 is CAWSGTGKQPQHF. CDR3 in DNA: TGTGCCTGGAGTGGGACAGGGAAACAGCCCCAGCATTTT.